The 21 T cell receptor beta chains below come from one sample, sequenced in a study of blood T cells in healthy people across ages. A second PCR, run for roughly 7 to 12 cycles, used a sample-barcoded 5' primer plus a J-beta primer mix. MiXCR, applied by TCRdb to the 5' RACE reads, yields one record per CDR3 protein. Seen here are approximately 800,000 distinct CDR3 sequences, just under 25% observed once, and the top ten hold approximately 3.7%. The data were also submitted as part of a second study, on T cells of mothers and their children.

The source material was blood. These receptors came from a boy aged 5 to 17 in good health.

Written as DNA, the CDR3 is TGCAGCGTTGCTTTTGTTTCAGAGACCCAGTACTTC. Encoded protein: CSVAFVSETQYF. The chain is built from TRBV29-1 and TRBJ2-5; D not resolved. The germline gives CDR1 SQVTM, CDR2 ANQGSEA. The CDR3 loop spans 12 amino acids. Trimming removed 4 bases at V and 4 bases at J, with 10 bases between.

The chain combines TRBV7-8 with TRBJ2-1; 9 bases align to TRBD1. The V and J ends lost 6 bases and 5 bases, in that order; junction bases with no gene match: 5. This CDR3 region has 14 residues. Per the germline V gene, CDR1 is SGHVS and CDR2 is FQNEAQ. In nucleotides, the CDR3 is TGTGCCAGCAGAATACAGGGGGCCAACAATGAGCAGTTCTTC. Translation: CASRIQGANNEQFF.

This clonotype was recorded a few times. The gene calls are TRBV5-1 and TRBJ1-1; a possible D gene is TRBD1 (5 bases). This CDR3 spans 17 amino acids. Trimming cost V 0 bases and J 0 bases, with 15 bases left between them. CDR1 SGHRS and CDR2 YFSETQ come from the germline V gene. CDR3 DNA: TGCGCCAGCAGCTTGGCTCATGAGACAGAAATGAACACTGAAGCTTTCTTT. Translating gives CASSLAHETEMNTEAFF.

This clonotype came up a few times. In nucleotides, the CDR3 is TGTGCCAGCAGCTTACAAGGGACAGGGATCGTTGAGCAGTTCTTC. Translating it yields CASSLQGTGIVEQFF. The J gene is TRBJ2-1, the V gene TRBV7-3; 9 bases align to TRBD1. Germline-derived CDR1 and CDR2 are SGHTA and FQGTGA. The CDR3 has 15 amino acids. Germline trimming cut 2 bases from V and 9 bases from J; bases unmatched to any gene: 8.

CDR3 nucleotides: TGTGCCAGCAGCTTAGGAGTGGGAAACATTCAGTACTTC. It yields the protein CASSLGVGNIQYF. The rearrangement uses TRBV7-2 and TRBJ2-4; D uncertain. This CDR3 has 13 amino acids. CDR1 SGHTA and CDR2 FQGNSA come from the germline V gene. Trimming took 1 base from V and 6 from J, leaving 7 bases between them.

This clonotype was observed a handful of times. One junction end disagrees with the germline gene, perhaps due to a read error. The CDR3 protein is CGADRGSGETQYF. The CDR3 bases are TGCGGTGCGGACAGGGGGAGCGGGGAGACCCAGTACTTC. The chain employs TRBV20-1 and TRBJ2-5; TRBD1 aligns across 10 bases. There are 13 residues in the CDR3. Germline assignment: CDR1 DFQATT and CDR2 SNEGSKA (reference sequence).

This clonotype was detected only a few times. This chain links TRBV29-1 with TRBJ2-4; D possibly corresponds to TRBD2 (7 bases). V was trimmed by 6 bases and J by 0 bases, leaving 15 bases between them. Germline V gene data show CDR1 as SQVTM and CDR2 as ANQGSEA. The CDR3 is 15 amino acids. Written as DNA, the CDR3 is TGCAGCGTGGAACAAGGGGGGGTAGCCAAAAACATTCAGTACTTC. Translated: CSVEQGGVAKNIQYF.

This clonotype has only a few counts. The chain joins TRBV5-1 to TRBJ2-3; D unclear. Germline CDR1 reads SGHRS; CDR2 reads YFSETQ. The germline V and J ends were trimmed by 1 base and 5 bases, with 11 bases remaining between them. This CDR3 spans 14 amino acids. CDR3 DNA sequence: TGCGCCAGCAGCTTGTATCCTGACGGAGATACGCAGTATTTT. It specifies CASSLYPDGDTQYF.

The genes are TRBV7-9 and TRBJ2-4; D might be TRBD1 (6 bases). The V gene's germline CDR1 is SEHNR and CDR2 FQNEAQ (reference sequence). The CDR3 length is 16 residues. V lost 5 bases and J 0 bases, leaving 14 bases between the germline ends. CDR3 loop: CASSNHREKAKNIQYF. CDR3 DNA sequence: TGTGCCAGCAGCAACCACAGGGAGAAAGCCAAAAACATTCAGTACTTC.

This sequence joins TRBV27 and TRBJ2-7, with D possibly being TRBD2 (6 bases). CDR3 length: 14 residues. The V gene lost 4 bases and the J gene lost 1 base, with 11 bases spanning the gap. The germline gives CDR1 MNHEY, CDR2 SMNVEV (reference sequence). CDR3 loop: CASSWAGRSYEQYF. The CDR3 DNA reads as TGTGCCAGCAGTTGGGCGGGAAGATCCTACGAGCAGTACTTC.

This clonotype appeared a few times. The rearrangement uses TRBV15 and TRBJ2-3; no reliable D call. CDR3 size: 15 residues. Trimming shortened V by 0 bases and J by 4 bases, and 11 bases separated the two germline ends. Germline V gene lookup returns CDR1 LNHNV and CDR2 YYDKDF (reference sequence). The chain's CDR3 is CATSRENLVSDTQYF. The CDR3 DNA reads TGTGCCACCAGCAGAGAAAATCTAGTGTCAGATACGCAGTATTTT.

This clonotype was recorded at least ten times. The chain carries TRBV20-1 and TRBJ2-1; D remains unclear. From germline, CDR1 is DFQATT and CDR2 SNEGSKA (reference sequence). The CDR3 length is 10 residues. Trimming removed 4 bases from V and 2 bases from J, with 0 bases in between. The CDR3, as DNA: TGCAGTGCTACCTACAATGAGCAGTTCTTC. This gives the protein CSATYNEQFF.

This CDR3 is CASIPGHYYEQYF. The CDR3 nucleotides read TGTGCCAGCATCCCAGGACACTACTACGAGCAGTACTTC. V is TRBV9 and J is TRBJ2-1, with D perhaps TRBD1 (5 bases). The J call may not be correct, given that the DNA end is closer to TRBJ2-7. This CDR3 has 13 residues. The germline V gene encodes CDR1 SGDLS and CDR2 YYNGEE.

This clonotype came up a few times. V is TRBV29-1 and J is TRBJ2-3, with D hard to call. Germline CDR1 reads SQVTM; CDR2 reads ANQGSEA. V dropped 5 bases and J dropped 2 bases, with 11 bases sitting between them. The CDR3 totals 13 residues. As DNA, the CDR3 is TGCAGCGTTCAAGCCCAGTACACAGATACGCAGTATTTT. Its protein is CSVQAQYTDTQYF.

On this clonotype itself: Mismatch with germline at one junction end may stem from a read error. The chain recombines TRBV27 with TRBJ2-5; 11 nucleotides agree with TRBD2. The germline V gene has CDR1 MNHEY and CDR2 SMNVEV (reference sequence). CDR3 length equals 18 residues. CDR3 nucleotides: TGTGCCAGCAGTCCCACTAGCGGGGGAACGCCGTTCCAAGAGACCCAGCACTTC. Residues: CASSPTSGGTPFQETQHF.

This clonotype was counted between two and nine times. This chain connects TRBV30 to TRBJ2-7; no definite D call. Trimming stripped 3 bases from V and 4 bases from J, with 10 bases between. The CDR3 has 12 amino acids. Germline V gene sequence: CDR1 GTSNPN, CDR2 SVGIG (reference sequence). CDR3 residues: CAWRSMRYEQYF. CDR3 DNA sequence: TGTGCCTGGAGGTCCATGCGTTACGAGCAGTACTTC.

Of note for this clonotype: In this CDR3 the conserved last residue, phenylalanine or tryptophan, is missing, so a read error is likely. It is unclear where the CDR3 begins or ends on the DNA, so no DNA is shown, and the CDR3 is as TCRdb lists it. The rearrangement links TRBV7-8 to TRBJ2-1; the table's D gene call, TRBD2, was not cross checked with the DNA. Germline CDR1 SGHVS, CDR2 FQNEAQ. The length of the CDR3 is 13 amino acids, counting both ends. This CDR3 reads CASSSSAEGPECI.

This chain's CDR3 is CSARDLLGREVFGDEQFF. In DNA, the CDR3 is TGCAGTGCTAGAGATTTATTGGGCAGGGAAGTTTTTGGGGATGAGCAGTTCTTC. J is TRBJ2-1 and V is TRBV20-1; possible D gene TRBD1, 5 bases. V was shortened by 0 bases and J by 8 bases, with 26 bases between the two germline ends. The CDR3 has 18 amino acids. The germline gives CDR1 DFQATT, CDR2 SNEGSKA (reference sequence).

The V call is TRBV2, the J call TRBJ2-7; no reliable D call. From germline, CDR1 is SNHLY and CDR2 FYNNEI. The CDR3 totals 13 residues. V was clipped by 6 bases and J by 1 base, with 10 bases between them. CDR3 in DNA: TGTGCCAGCAGGGCTATTCAGTCCTACGAGCAGTACTTC. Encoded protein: CASRAIQSYEQYF. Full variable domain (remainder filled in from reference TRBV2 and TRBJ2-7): EPEVTQTPSHQVTQMGQEVILRCVPISNHLYFYWYRQILGQKVEFLVSFYNNEISEKSEIFDDQFSVERPDGSNFTLKIRSTKLEDSAMYFCASRAIQSYEQYFGPGTRLTVT.

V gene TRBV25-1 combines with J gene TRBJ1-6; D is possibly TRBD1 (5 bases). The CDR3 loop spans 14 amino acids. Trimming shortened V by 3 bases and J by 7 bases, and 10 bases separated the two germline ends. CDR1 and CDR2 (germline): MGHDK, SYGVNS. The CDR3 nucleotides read TGTGCCAGCAGTGACCCCGGACAAAATTCACCCCTCCACTTT. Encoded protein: CASSDPGQNSPLHF.

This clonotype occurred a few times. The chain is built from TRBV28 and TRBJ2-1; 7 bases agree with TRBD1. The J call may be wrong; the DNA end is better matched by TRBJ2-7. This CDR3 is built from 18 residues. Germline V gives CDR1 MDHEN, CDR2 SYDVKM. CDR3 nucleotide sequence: TGTGCCAGCAGTTGGCTTACAGGGGCTACCACCCAAGCCTACGAGCAGTACTTC. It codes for CASSWLTGATTQAYEQYF.